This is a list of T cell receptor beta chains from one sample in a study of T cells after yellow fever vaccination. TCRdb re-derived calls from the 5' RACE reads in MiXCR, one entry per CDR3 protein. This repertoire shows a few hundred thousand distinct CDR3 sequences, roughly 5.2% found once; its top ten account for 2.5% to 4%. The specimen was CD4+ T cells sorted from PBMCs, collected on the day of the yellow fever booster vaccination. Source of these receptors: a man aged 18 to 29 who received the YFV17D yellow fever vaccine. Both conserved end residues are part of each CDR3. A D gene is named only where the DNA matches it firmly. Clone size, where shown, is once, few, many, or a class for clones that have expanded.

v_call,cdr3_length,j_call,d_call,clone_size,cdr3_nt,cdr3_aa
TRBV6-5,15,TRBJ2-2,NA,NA,TGTGCCAGCAGTTACATGGCCTTGAACACCGGGGAGCTGTTTTTT,CASSYMALNTGELFF
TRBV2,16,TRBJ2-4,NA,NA,TGTGCCAGCAGTGGGGGAGGACAGGCGGGGGAAAACATTCAGTACTTC,CASSGGGQAGENIQYF
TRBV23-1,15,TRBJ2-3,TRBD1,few,TGCGCCAGCGGCTCCGGGACAGCGACCACAGATACGCAGTATTTT,CASGSGTATTDTQYF
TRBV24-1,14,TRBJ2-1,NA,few,TGTGCCACCAGTGGTAGTGCACAGGACCGAGTGCAGTTCTTC,CATSGSAQDRVQFF
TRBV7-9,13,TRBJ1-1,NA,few,TGTGTCAGCAGCTTACTGAGCGCCACCGGGAACTACTTT,CVSSLLSATGNYF
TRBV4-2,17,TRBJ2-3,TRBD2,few,TGTGCCAGCAGCCAGGGACTAGCGGTGATTAGCACAGATACGCAGTATTTT,CASSQGLAVISTDTQYF
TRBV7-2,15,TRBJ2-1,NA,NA,TGTGCCAGCAGCTTTTATGTCGAAGCTCGAAATGAGCAGTTCTTC,CASSFYVEARNEQFF
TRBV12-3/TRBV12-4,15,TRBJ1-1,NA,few,TGTGCCAGCAGTTTGGGCCAAACAGGGTTCACTGAAGCTTTCTTT,CASSLGQTGFTEAFF
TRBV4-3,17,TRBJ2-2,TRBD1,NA,TGCGCCAGCAGCCAAGATTCAGGCAGGGGGCTTGGCGGGGAGCTGTTTTTT,CASSQDSGRGLGGELFF
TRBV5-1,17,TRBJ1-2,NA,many,TGCGCCAGCAGCCCGCCTAACCGGGACGGGAGAATTTATGGCTACACCTTC,CASSPPNRDGRIYGYTF
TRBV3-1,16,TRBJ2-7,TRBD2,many,TGTGCCAGCAGCCAAGCTACCGGGACTGCGGGAGGCGAGCAGTACTTC,CASSQATGTAGGEQYF
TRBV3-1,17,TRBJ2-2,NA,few,TGTGCCAGCAGCAGAACTTCCGGGATCGCGAACACCGGGGAGCTGTTTTTT,CASSRTSGIANTGELFF
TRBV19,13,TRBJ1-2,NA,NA,TGTGCCAGTAGTTCCGGGCCCAACTATGGCTACACCTTC,CASSSGPNYGYTF
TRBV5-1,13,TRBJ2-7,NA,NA,TGCGCCAGCAGGGGAACGGGGCTCTACGAGCAGTACTTC,CASRGTGLYEQYF
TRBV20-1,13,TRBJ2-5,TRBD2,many,TGCAGTGCGATTAGCGGGGGGGCTGAGACCCAGTACTTC,CSAISGGAETQYF
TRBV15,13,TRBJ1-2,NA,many,TGTGCCACCAGCAGAGATCGTAACTATGGCTACACCTTC,CATSRDRNYGYTF
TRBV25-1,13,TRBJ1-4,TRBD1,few,TGTGCCAGCACCGACAGGGTCGCTGAAAAACTGTTTTTT,CASTDRVAEKLFF
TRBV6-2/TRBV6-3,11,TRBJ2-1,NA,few,TGTGCCAGCAGCCGGAGTGGTGTGGAGTTCTTC,CASSRSGVEFF
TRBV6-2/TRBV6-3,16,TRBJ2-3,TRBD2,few,TGTGCCAGCAGTTGGGCTAGCGGGGGTAGGGCAGATACGCAGTATTTT,CASSWASGGRADTQYF
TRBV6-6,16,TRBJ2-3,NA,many,TGTGCCAGCAGAGCGTACGGGGGCCTTAGCACAGATACGCAGTATTTT,CASRAYGGLSTDTQYF
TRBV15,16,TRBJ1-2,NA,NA,TGTGCCACCAGCAGAGGAGACCTCGACAGCCCTTATGGCTACACCTTC,CATSRGDLDSPYGYTF
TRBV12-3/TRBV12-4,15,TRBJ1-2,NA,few,TGTGCCAGCAGTTTAGGGGGGTGGGGAAACTATGGCTACACCTTC,CASSLGGWGNYGYTF
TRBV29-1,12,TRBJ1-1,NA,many,TGCAGCGGTGTTCGGGGGGACACTGAAGCTTTCTTT,CSGVRGDTEAFF
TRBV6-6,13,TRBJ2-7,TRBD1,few,TGTGCCAGCAGGCGACAGGGGGCCCACGAGCAGTACTTC,CASRRQGAHEQYF
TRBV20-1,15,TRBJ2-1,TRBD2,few,TGCAGTGCTCGAATAGCGGGGGGCCCCTACAATGAGCAGTTCTTC,CSARIAGGPYNEQFF
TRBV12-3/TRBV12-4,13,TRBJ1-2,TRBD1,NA,TGTGCCATCGTGGACAGGGGGCTTGGTGGCTACACCTTC,CAIVDRGLGGYTF
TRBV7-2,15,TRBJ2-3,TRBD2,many,TGTGCCAGCAGCCCGGGGACTAGCGGACCAGATACGCAGTATTTT,CASSPGTSGPDTQYF
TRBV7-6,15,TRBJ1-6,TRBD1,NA,TGTGCCAGCAGCTTACGGGACAGGGACAATTCACCCCTCCACTTT,CASSLRDRDNSPLHF
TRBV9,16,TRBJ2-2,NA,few,TGTGCCAGCAGCGTAGTTGAGGTCAGGAACACCGGGGAGCTGTTTTTT,CASSVVEVRNTGELFF
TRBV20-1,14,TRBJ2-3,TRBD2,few,TGCAGTGCCCAGAACGCGGGGGGAACAGATACGCAGTATTTT,CSAQNAGGTDTQYF
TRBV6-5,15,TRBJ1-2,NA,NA,TGTGCCAGCAGCCGGGGGGGACTTGGTTACTATGGCTACACCTTC,CASSRGGLGYYGYTF